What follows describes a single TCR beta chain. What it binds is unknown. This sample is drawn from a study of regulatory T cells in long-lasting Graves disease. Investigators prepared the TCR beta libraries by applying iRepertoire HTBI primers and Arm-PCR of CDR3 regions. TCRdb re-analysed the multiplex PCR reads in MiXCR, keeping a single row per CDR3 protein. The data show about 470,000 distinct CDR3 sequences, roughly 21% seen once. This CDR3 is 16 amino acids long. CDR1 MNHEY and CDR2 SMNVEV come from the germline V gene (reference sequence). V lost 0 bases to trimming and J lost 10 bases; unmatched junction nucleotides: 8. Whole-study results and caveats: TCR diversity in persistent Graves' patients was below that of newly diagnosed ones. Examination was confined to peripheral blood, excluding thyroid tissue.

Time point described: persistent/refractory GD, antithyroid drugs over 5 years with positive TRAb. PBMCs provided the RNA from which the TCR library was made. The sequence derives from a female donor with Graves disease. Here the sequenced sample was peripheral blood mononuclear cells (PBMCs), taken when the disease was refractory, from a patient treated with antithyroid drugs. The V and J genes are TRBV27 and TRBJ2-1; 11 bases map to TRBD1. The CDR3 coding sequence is TGTGCCAGCAGTTTATCAGGGACAGGGGGGCAGTCGGAGCAGTTCTTC. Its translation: CASSLSGTGGQSEQFF.